These 31 T cell receptor beta chains originate from one sample sequenced in a study of blood T cell repertoires in COVID-19. TCRdb's copy holds only in-frame clones and misses some; the assay was immunoSEQ multiplex PCR. The sample holds a few hundred thousand clones; around 80% are singletons and the top ten take approximately 4.5%. The sequenced sample was PBMCs or T cells enriched from blood (not recorded which). These receptors were taken from a young man with acute COVID-19.

A few counts support this clone. This chain links TRBV4-1 with TRBJ1-6, with D uncertain. Germline V gene lookup returns CDR1 MGHRA and CDR2 YSYEKL. The CDR3 extends over 13 amino acids. Trimming shortened V by 5 bases and J by 14 bases, and 16 bases separated the two germline ends. The CDR3 is CASSYLGPSALHF. The DNA for the CDR3 is TGCGCCAGCAGCTACTTGGGCCCCTCGGCCCTCCACTTT.

The chain combines TRBV19 with TRBJ2-1; 10 bases map to TRBD2. With 4 bases clipped from V and 11 bases from J, the junction kept 8 bases outside the gene matches. The germline V gene has CDR1 LNHDA and CDR2 SQIVND (reference sequence). The CDR3 spans 14 residues. The CDR3 region is CASSTGTSEHKQFF. For the CDR3, the DNA is TGTGCCAGTAGTACCGGGACTAGCGAGCATAAGCAGTTCTTC.

The chain uses TRBV6-1 and TRBJ1-1; no clear D gene. This CDR3 is 13 amino acids long. The V end lost 2 bases, the J end lost 1 base, and 5 bases lay between the germline ends. In germline, CDR1 is MNHNS, CDR2 SASEGT. In nucleotides, the CDR3 is TGTGCCAGCAGTGAAACACAGAACACTGAAGCTTTCTTT. Its translation is CASSETQNTEAFF.

V gene TRBV7-3 combines with J gene TRBJ2-1; 7 bases align to TRBD2. Trimming at V came to 1 base and at J to 4 bases, leaving 4 bases not matched to a gene. The germline gives CDR1 SGHTA, CDR2 FQGTGA. CDR3 length: 15 amino acids. CDR3 DNA sequence: TGTGCCAGCAGCTTAAGCGGGAGTGGATACAATGAGCAGTTCTTC. Translating it yields CASSLSGSGYNEQFF.

The chain carries TRBV24-1 and TRBJ2-2; unclear D gene. CDR3 length: 15 residues. Looked up from germline, CDR1 is KGHDR and CDR2 is SFDVKD. Deletions cut 4 bases from V and 3 bases from J, with 11 bases between. CDR3 nucleotide sequence: TGTGCCACCAGTGACGGTACTCATGACACCGGGGAGCTGTTTTTT. Translating it yields CATSDGTHDTGELFF.

The chain links TRBV30 to TRBJ2-3, with TRBD2 matching 10 bases. V lost 0 bases, J lost 5 bases, and 11 bases stayed unmatched. The CDR3 length is 17 residues. Germline-derived CDR1 and CDR2 are GTSNPN and SVGIG (reference sequence). The CDR3 DNA follows: TGTGCCTGGAGTGTAAGGAGGCTAGCGGGAGAGGGAGATACGCAGTATTTT. It is translated as CAWSVRRLAGEGDTQYF.

V gene TRBV9 combines with J gene TRBJ2-1, with a weak D call TRBD2 (5 bases). The germline V gene encodes CDR1 SGDLS and CDR2 YYNGEE. The CDR3 runs 15 residues. The V and J ends lost 3 bases and 4 bases respectively, with 14 bases between them. The CDR3 nucleotides read TGTGCCAGCAGCGGCGGCGGGCCTCAGTACAATGAGCAGTTCTTC. This gives the protein CASSGGGPQYNEQFF. Variable domain in full (rest from reference TRBV9 and TRBJ2-1): DSGVTQTPKHLITATGQRVTLRCSPRSGDLSVYWYQQSLDQGLQFLIQYYNGEERAKGNILERFSAQQFPDLHSELNLSSLELGDSALYFCASSGGGPQYNEQFFGPGTRLTVL.

The rearrangement uses TRBV7-9 and TRBJ2-7; D is perhaps TRBD2 (5 bases). V shed 0 bases and J shed 1 base, with 10 bases lying between them. The CDR3 loop spans 15 amino acids. Per the germline V gene, CDR1 is SEHNR and CDR2 is FQNEAQ (reference sequence). The CDR3: CASSLAGGSSYEQYV. The DNA of the CDR3 is TGTGCCAGCAGCTTAGCGGGCGGGTCTTCCTACGAGCAGTACGTC.

As to this clone: Additional DNA sequences in this sample encode the identical CDR3. The chain employs TRBV18 and TRBJ2-5, with a possible D match to TRBD2 (5 bases). Between the trimmed V and J ends, which lost 5 bases and 4 bases, there was a span of 11 bases. The CDR3 is made up of 13 amino acids. Germline V gene lookup returns CDR1 KGHSH and CDR2 LQKENI. DNA of the CDR3: TGTGCCAGCTCAACCGGACTGGGAGAGACCCAGTACTTC. This encodes CASSTGLGETQYF. The entire variable domain, with the rest obtained from reference TRBV18 and TRBJ2-5, is as follows: NAGVMQNPRHLVRRRGQEARLRCSPMKGHSHVYWYRQLPEEGLKFMVYLQKENIIDESGMPKERFSAEFPKEGPSILRIQQVVRGDSAAYFCASSTGLGETQYFGPGTRLLVL.

This chain uses TRBV6-5 with TRBJ1-5; no reliable D call. Trimming took 5 bases from V and 0 from J, leaving 5 bases between them. The germline V gene has CDR1 MNHEY and CDR2 SVGAGI. The CDR3 is 13 residues long. DNA of the CDR3: TGTGCCAGCAGTCCCCATAGCAATCAGCCCCAGCATTTT. It yields the protein CASSPHSNQPQHF.

The rearrangement uses TRBV7-3 and TRBJ2-3, with TRBD2 matching 16 bases. J lost 7 bases, V lost 4 bases, and 17 bases had no gene match. The CDR3 consists of 20 residues. The germline V gene has CDR1 SGHTA and CDR2 FQGTGA. The CDR3 bases are TGTGCCAGCAGCTCCCTCCTTCCCGGGACTAGCGGGAGGGGACGAAATACGCAGTATTTT. Its protein is CASSSLLPGTSGRGRNTQYF.

The chain joins TRBV3-1 (or the pseudogene TRBV3-2) to TRBJ2-1; 7 positions match TRBD2. J lost 15 bases, V lost 0 bases, and 11 bases had no gene match. The CDR3 is 14 residues long. Germline CDR1 and CDR2: LGHDT and YNNKEL (reference sequence). The CDR3 bases are TGTGCCAGCAGCCAAGACGGACGGCGGGGGAGTCTGTTCTTC. It yields the protein CASSQDGRRGSLFF.

This clone came up a few times. The gene calls are TRBV28 and TRBJ1-5; 8 nucleotides match TRBD1. V shed 9 bases, J shed 4 bases, and the junction held 8 bases outside the gene matches. This CDR3 region has 14 residues. CDR1 is MDHEN, CDR2 SYDVKM, per germline. The CDR3: CASRSGGYNQPQHF. For the CDR3, the DNA is TGTGCCAGTCGATCAGGGGGCTATAATCAGCCCCAGCATTTT.

The genes are TRBV3-1 (or the pseudogene TRBV3-2) and TRBJ1-1; weak D call: TRBD1 (6 bases). This CDR3 has 14 amino acids. V was pared by 6 bases and J by 5 bases, with 16 bases between. The germline V gene encodes CDR1 LGHDT and CDR2 YNNKEL (reference sequence). CDR3 in DNA: TGTGCCAGCAGGACGACCGGGGGGCCTACTGAAGCTTTCTTT. This translates into CASRTTGGPTEAFF.

The rearrangement uses TRBV18 and TRBJ2-2, with 12 nucleotides matching TRBD2. V lost 5 bases, J lost 4 bases, and 5 bases stayed unmatched. Germline values: CDR1 KGHSH, CDR2 LQKENI. The length of the CDR3 is 16 residues. The CDR3 is CASSDSSGRATGELFF. The CDR3 bases are TGTGCCAGCTCAGACTCTAGCGGGAGGGCCACCGGGGAGCTGTTTTTT. The whole variable domain, remainder taken from reference TRBV18 and TRBJ2-2, is NAGVMQNPRHLVRRRGQEARLRCSPMKGHSHVYWYRQLPEEGLKFMVYLQKENIIDESGMPKERFSAEFPKEGPSILRIQQVVRGDSAAYFCASSDSSGRATGELFFGEGSRLTVL.

The chain uses TRBV11-3 and TRBJ2-1; TRBD2 aligns across 12 bases. V was pared by 7 bases and J by 3 bases, with 13 bases of the junction left unmatched. The CDR3 is 18 residues long. Germline lookup yields CDR1 SGHNT and CDR2 YENEEA. The CDR3 loop is CASTGKTSGRYDYNEQFF. The CDR3 DNA sequence: TGTGCCAGCACCGGGAAAACTAGCGGGAGGTATGACTACAATGAGCAGTTCTTC.

This chain links TRBV15 with TRBJ1-1, with TRBD1 identical over 7 bases. CDR1 and CDR2 (germline): LNHNV, YYDKDF (reference sequence). Trimming cost V 0 bases and J 4 bases; bases outside gene matches: 2. This CDR3 region has 14 residues. DNA for the CDR3: TGTGCCACCAGCAGAGAACAGGGGACCACTGAAGCTTTCTTT. It codes for CATSREQGTTEAFF.

The CDR3 DNA is TGTGCCAGCAGTTCTTCCAACACCGGGACTTTAGAGCAGTACGTC. As protein: CASSSSNTGTLEQYV. This chain links TRBV6-5 with TRBJ2-7; a possible D gene is TRBD2 (6 bases). Trimming took 4 bases from V and 7 from J, leaving 20 bases between them. CDR3 size: 15 residues. The germline CDR1 and CDR2 sequences are MNHEY and SVGAGI.

The CDR3 coding sequence is TGTGCCAGCAGCCCCACGGTCAGGGTGCATGAGCAGTTCTTC. This sequence encodes CASSPTVRVHEQFF. V is TRBV28 and J is TRBJ2-1; D possibly corresponds to TRBD1 (5 bases). This CDR3 has 14 residues. CDR1 MDHEN and CDR2 SYDVKM come from the germline V gene. Trimming removed 6 bases at V and 8 bases at J, with 17 bases between.

V is TRBV12-3 or TRBV12-4 and J is TRBJ1-1; D perhaps matches TRBD1 (6 bases). The CDR3 totals 13 residues. Trimming stripped 6 bases from V and 6 bases from J, with 14 bases between. The chain's CDR3 is CASSWGQQSEAFF. CDR3 nucleotide sequence: TGTGCCAGCAGCTGGGGACAACAGTCTGAAGCTTTCTTT.

The rearrangement joins TRBV28 to TRBJ1-5; a weak D match, TRBD1 (6 bases). Trimming cost V 6 bases and J 0 bases, with 24 bases left between them. The CDR3 runs to 19 residues. CDR1 is MDHEN, CDR2 SYDVKM, per germline. The CDR3 region is CASRGGARLQKDSNQPQHF. The CDR3 nucleotides are TGTGCCAGCAGAGGGGGAGCCAGACTACAAAAAGATAGCAATCAGCCCCAGCATTTT.

This rearrangement joins TRBV7-9 to TRBJ1-1, with D perhaps matching TRBD1 (5 bases). From germline, CDR1 is SEHNR and CDR2 FQNEAQ (reference sequence). This CDR3 region has 15 residues. V lost 1 base to trimming and J lost 3 bases, with 12 bases between them. The DNA of the CDR3 is TGTGCCAGCAGCTTAGATGGCAGGGTGGACACTGAAGCTTTCTTT. It specifies CASSLDGRVDTEAFF.

The rearrangement links TRBV27 to TRBJ2-1; the match to TRBD2 covers 8 bases. The CDR3 spans 16 residues. Germline V CDR1 and CDR2: MNHEY, SMNVEV (reference sequence). Germline trimming cut 5 bases from V and 4 bases from J; bases unmatched to any gene: 10. The CDR3 DNA reads TGTGCCAGCAGTCCCCTCGGGAGCGGGGGATACAATGAGCAGTTCTTC. It specifies CASSPLGSGGYNEQFF.

The chain recombines TRBV2 with TRBJ2-1, with TRBD2 matching 11 bases. CDR1 SNHLY and CDR2 FYNNEI come from the germline V gene. Unmatched junction bases numbered 6, after V lost 8 bases and J lost 3 bases. CDR3 length: 15 amino acids. This CDR3 reads CASCSGTSGYNEQFF. CDR3 bases: TGTGCCAGCTGTTCCGGGACTAGCGGCTACAATGAGCAGTTCTTC.

The chain has TRBV28 and TRBJ1-1, with D possibly being TRBD1 (6 bases). Deletions cut 7 bases from V and 4 bases from J, with 16 bases between. CDR3 length equals 14 residues. Per germline, CDR1 MDHEN and CDR2 SYDVKM. The CDR3 DNA reads TGTGCCAGCACCCCGGGGGGGCGCGGCACTGAAGCTTTCTTT. This encodes CASTPGGRGTEAFF.

CDR3 coding DNA: TGTGCCAGCAGCTCCCCGGCCGGGGGGCCTGGCTACGAGCAGTACGTC. Translated, it gives CASSSPAGGPGYEQYV. The chain uses TRBV7-9 and TRBJ2-7; maybe TRBD2 (7 bases). Trimming pared 4 bases from V and 3 bases from J, leaving 19 bases between. Germline CDR1 reads SEHNR; CDR2 reads FQNEAQ (reference sequence). The length of the CDR3 is 16 residues.

Note on this clone: This CDR3 fails to terminate in the conserved phenylalanine or tryptophan, so it likely reflects a read error. The limits of the CDR3 on the DNA are not certain, so only TCRdb's listed CDR3 is given. The V gene is TRBV19, the J gene TRBJ1-6; TRBD1 is taken as the D call from the table, unchecked against the DNA. The CDR3 comprises 10 residues, both ends counted. Germline V CDR1 and CDR2: LNHDA, SQIVND (reference sequence). CDR3 region: CASSIGDTRI.

In its sample, this clone is medium-sized. The junction differs from germline at one of its ends, possibly a read error. The CDR3 region has the DNA TGTGCCAGCAGCTTTGGAACTTATGACACTAGATATGGCTACACCTTC. Protein: CASSFGTYDTRYGYTF. V and J are TRBV5-1 and TRBJ1-2; no reliable D call. The CDR3 length is 16 residues. Germline V gene data show CDR1 as SGHRS and CDR2 as YFSETQ.

The chain employs TRBV10-3 and TRBJ1-1, with 10 bases matching TRBD1. The ends lost 1 base at V and 5 bases at J; junction bases unmatched: 7. Germline loops: CDR1 ENHRY, CDR2 SYGVKD. This CDR3 has 16 amino acids. The CDR3 here is CAISELRQGAPTEAFF. The CDR3 DNA reads as TGTGCCATCAGTGAGTTACGACAGGGGGCGCCGACTGAAGCTTTCTTT.

The V and J genes are TRBV7-3 and TRBJ1-1; D is undetermined. Germline V CDR1 and CDR2: SGHTA, FQGTGA. CDR3 length: 16 residues. V was trimmed by 1 base and J by 0 bases, leaving 12 bases between them. CDR3 bases: TGTGCCAGCAGCTTAAGCCCAGGTACAATGAACACTGAAGCTTTCTTT. This encodes CASSLSPGTMNTEAFF.

J is TRBJ2-7 and V is TRBV5-6; 7 nucleotides line up with TRBD2. CDR1 is SGHDT, CDR2 YYEEEE, per germline. The length of the CDR3 is 16 residues. V shed 3 bases, J shed 1 base, and the junction held 10 bases outside the gene matches. In nucleotides, the CDR3 is TGTGCCAGCAGCTCACGGGGGGTCACGAGATCCTACGAGCAGTACGTC. It specifies CASSSRGVTRSYEQYV.